These T cell receptor beta chains were read from a single sample in a study of T cells in Graves' hyperthyroidism and ophthalmopathy. Each CDR3 protein is one row after TCRdb ran MiXCR on the multiplex PCR reads. Here the sample spans about 300,000 distinct CDR3 sequences, around 20% being singletons. The specimen was blood. These TCRs come from a man aged 45 to 65 with Graves' ophthalmopathy. Each CDR3 is given with its conserved first and last residue. A D gene is named only where the DNA matches it firmly. Some rows have no size entry. The others give once, few or many, or a class for an expanded clone.

TRBJ2-3	TRBV9	NA	NA	CASSVGPVSTDTQYF	TGTGCCAGCAGCGTAGGCCCAGTTAGCACAGATACGCAGTATTTT
TRBJ2-1	TRBV7-2	TRBD1	few	CASSWLTGGNEQFF	TGTGCCAGCAGCTGGTTGACAGGGGGGAATGAGCAGTTCTTC
TRBJ2-3	TRBV12-3/TRBV12-4	NA	NA	CASSPSATDTQYF	TGTGCCAGCAGTCCCTCCGCAACAGATACGCAGTATTTT
TRBJ1-2	TRBV4-2	NA	NA	CASSQEGANYGYTF	TGTGCCAGCAGCCAAGAGGGGGCTAACTATGGCTACACCTTC
TRBJ2-2	TRBV7-2	NA	NA	CARASRTKGAGELFF	TGTGCCAGAGCCTCCCGGACAAAAGGCGCCGGGGAGCTGTTTTTT
TRBJ2-1	TRBV11-2	NA	NA	CASSLSSGGSYNEQFF	TGTGCCAGCAGCTTATCCTCAGGTGGCTCCTACAATGAGCAGTTCTTC
TRBJ1-5	TRBV15	NA	NA	CATSRLTFNQPQHF	TGTGCCACCAGCAGACTGACATTTAATCAGCCCCAGCATTTT
TRBJ2-7	TRBV28	TRBD2	few	CASSFLAGAGEQYF	TGTGCCAGCAGTTTCCTAGCGGGAGCAGGGGAGCAGTACTTC
TRBJ2-7	TRBV7-8	NA	many	CASSLRSYEQYF	TGTGCCAGCAGCTTAAGGTCCTACGAGCAGTACTTC
TRBJ1-3	TRBV18	NA	few	CASSPQRQPGNTIYF	TGTGCCAGCTCACCGCAAAGACAGCCTGGAAACACCATATATTTT
TRBJ2-1	TRBV5-1	TRBD1	few	CASSPSDRGNEQFF	TGCGCCAGCAGCCCTAGCGACAGGGGCAATGAGCAGTTCTTC
TRBJ2-2	TRBV2	NA	few	CASSVDPGGELFF	TGTGCCAGCAGTGTCGATCCAGGCGGGGAGCTGTTTTTT
TRBJ1-1	TRBV24-1	NA	NA	CATSESGRTEAFF	TGTGCCACCAGTGAGTCGGGTCGGACTGAAGCTTTCTTT
TRBJ2-7	TRBV20-1	NA	many	CSARGSRAEQYF	TGCAGTGCTAGAGGCTCCCGTGCTGAGCAGTACTTC
TRBJ2-7	TRBV11-2	NA	many	CAGSLGGGPYEQYF	TGTGCCGGCAGCTTGGGGGGTGGTCCCTACGAGCAGTACTTC
TRBJ2-7	TRBV10-3	NA	NA	CAISTGHYEQYF	TGTGCCATCAGCACTGGACACTACGAGCAGTACTTC
TRBJ2-1	TRBV20-1	NA	NA	CSARWLAPNEQFF	TGCAGTGCTAGATGGCTAGCGCCCAATGAGCAGTTCTTC
TRBJ1-1	TRBV6-5	NA	many	CASSYTGKRGTEAFF	TGTGCCAGCAGTTACACAGGGAAGCGGGGCACTGAAGCTTTCTTT
TRBJ2-2	TRBV27	NA	few	CASSRDPEVAGELFF	TGTGCCAGCAGTAGGGACCCGGAGGTGGCCGGGGAGCTGTTTTTT
TRBJ2-5	TRBV4-1	NA	NA	CASSQAGRPETQYF	TGCGCCAGCAGCCAGGCGGGCAGACCGGAGACCCAGTACTTC
TRBJ1-1	TRBV12-3/TRBV12-4	NA	few	CASSSQGPLGTEAFF	TGTGCCAGCAGCTCACAGGGTCCCCTGGGCACTGAAGCTTTCTTT
TRBJ2-7	TRBV28	NA	few	CASSLFRGLQYEQYF	TGTGCCAGCAGTTTATTCAGGGGCCTCCAGTACGAGCAGTACTTC
TRBJ2-7	TRBV11-2	TRBD1	NA	CASSPRAQGASNEQYF	TGTGCCAGCTCACCCAGGGCGCAGGGGGCCAGCAACGAGCAGTACTTC
TRBJ1-6	TRBV20-1	NA	NA	CSAWANGDSPLHF	TGCAGTGCTTGGGCCAACGGGGATTCACCCCTCCACTTT
TRBJ2-5	TRBV6-5	NA	few	CASSYSGRETETQYF	TGTGCCAGCAGTTACTCTGGACGGGAGACAGAGACCCAGTACTTC
TRBJ1-2	TRBV29-1	NA	few	CSVDGHQANYGYTF	TGCAGCGTTGACGGGCACCAAGCTAACTATGGCTACACCTTC
TRBJ1-5	TRBV12-3/TRBV12-4	NA	few	CASSPQGWGNNQPQHF	TGTGCCAGCAGTCCCCAGGGTTGGGGGAACAATCAGCCCCAGCATTTT
TRBJ2-6	TRBV27	TRBD1	NA	CASSPRDRTSSGANVLTF	TGTGCCAGCAGTCCACGGGACAGAACTAGCTCTGGGGCCAACGTCCTGACTTTC
TRBJ1-1	TRBV5-1	NA	few	CASRPRREDTEAFF	TGCGCCAGCAGACCCAGACGGGAAGACACTGAAGCTTTCTTT
TRBJ2-1	TRBV7-9	TRBD2	NA	CASSTGYSGRADNEQFF	TGTGCCAGCAGTACAGGGTACAGCGGGAGGGCCGACAATGAGCAGTTCTTC
TRBJ1-4	TRBV12-3/TRBV12-4	NA	many	CASRVEGRVEKLFF	TGTGCCAGCAGGGTCGAGGGGCGCGTTGAAAAACTGTTTTTT
TRBJ2-7	TRBV14	NA	NA	CASSRRNRAGVPYEQYF	TGTGCCAGCAGTCGACGTAACCGGGCGGGCGTGCCCTACGAGCAGTACTTC
TRBJ2-3	TRBV25-1	NA	many	CASSEFQRASTDTQYF	TGTGCCAGCAGTGAATTTCAAAGGGCTAGCACAGATACGCAGTATTTT
TRBJ1-6	TRBV18	NA	few	CASSPQASSYNSPLHF	TGTGCCAGCTCACCCCAAGCAAGCTCCTATAATTCACCCCTCCACTTT
TRBJ2-7	TRBV11-1	NA	many	CASSLAISREQYF	TGTGCCAGCAGCTTAGCGATTTCGCGGGAGCAGTACTTC
TRBJ2-1	TRBV20-1	TRBD1	NA	CSATRDRGLSGFNEQFF	TGCAGTGCTACTAGGGACAGGGGGCTTTCTGGCTTCAATGAGCAGTTCTTC
TRBJ1-5	TRBV19	TRBD1	NA	CASSIDRGDQPQHF	TGTGCCAGTAGTATAGACAGGGGGGATCAGCCCCAGCATTTT
TRBJ2-1	TRBV11-2	TRBD1	many	CASSTRTGGHNEQFF	TGTGCCAGCAGCACGCGGACAGGGGGACACAATGAGCAGTTCTTC
TRBJ2-3	TRBV9	TRBD1	many	CASSASPGQGWTDTQYF	TGTGCCAGCAGCGCAAGCCCGGGACAGGGGTGGACAGATACGCAGTATTTT
TRBJ1-5	TRBV6-1	NA	few	CASSFVVNQPQHF	TGTGCCAGCAGTTTTGTCGTCAATCAGCCCCAGCATTTT
TRBJ2-5	TRBV27	TRBD2	NA	CASTKLAGGPGQETQYF	TGTGCCAGCACGAAATTAGCGGGAGGGCCGGGCCAAGAGACCCAGTACTTC
TRBJ1-2	TRBV18	NA	NA	CASSPPQGGYTF	TGTGCCAGCTCACCACCTCAGGGCGGCTACACCTTC
TRBJ2-2	TRBV3-1	NA	many	CASSQGVEPTGELFF	TGTGCCAGCAGCCAAGGAGTGGAGCCGACCGGGGAGCTGTTTTTT
TRBJ1-2	TRBV9	TRBD1	few	CASSSQTGVHGYTF	TGTGCCAGCAGCTCCCAGACAGGGGTCCATGGCTACACCTTC
TRBJ2-1	TRBV6-1	NA	few	CASRSVDNEQFF	TGTGCCAGCAGGAGCGTGGACAATGAGCAGTTCTTC
TRBJ2-1	TRBV2	TRBD2	NA	CATLGRTSGRSSYNEQFF	TGTGCCACCTTGGGGAGGACTAGCGGGAGAAGCTCCTACAATGAGCAGTTCTTC
TRBJ1-4	TRBV30	NA	many	CAWSPRGAANEKLFF	TGTGCCTGGAGTCCCCGAGGGGCAGCTAATGAAAAACTGTTTTTT